The 28 T cell receptor beta chains listed next were all sequenced from one sample in a study of T cell responses to AZD1222 COVID-19 vaccine. The data were produced by immunoSEQ multiplex PCR, yet TCRdb's version contains in-frame clones alone and is incomplete. The table lists around 83,000 clones, just over 90% of them singletons. The sample consisted of peripheral blood, taken 28 days after the second AZD1222 dose. The source of these receptors is an adult who received the AZD1222 COVID-19 vaccine.

This chain links TRBV5-4 with TRBJ1-4; TRBD1 is a possible D gene (5 bases). This CDR3 is 16 amino acids long. The germline V gene encodes CDR1 SGHNT and CDR2 YYREEE (reference sequence). V was trimmed by 4 bases and J by 6 bases, leaving 19 bases between them. CDR3 sequence (DNA): TGTGCCAGCAGCCGAAGACAGACGGGGAGTTATGAAAAACTGTTTTTT. Amino acids: CASSRRQTGSYEKLFF.

The chain carries TRBV6-5 and TRBJ2-7; D gene unclear. The CDR3 loop spans 12 amino acids. V was shortened by 7 bases and J by 1 base, with 8 bases between the two germline ends. The germline CDR1 and CDR2 sequences are MNHEY and SVGAGI. The CDR3 region has the DNA TGTGCCAGCACCTCACAATCCTACGAGCAGTACTTC. Its protein product is CASTSQSYEQYF.

The gene calls are TRBV20-1 and TRBJ2-1, with D hard to call. With 7 bases removed from V and 7 bases from J, the gap between germline ends came to 5 bases. The CDR3 contains 9 residues. The germline CDR1 and CDR2 sequences are DFQATT and SNEGSKA (reference sequence). CDR3 DNA: TGCAGTGTATCTAATGAGCAGTTCTTC. This gives the protein CSVSNEQFF.

J is TRBJ2-7 and V is TRBV27; possibly TRBD2 for D (6 bases). This CDR3 spans 16 amino acids. CDR1 and CDR2 from the germline V gene are MNHEY and SMNVEV (reference sequence). With 3 bases removed from V and 0 bases from J, the gap between germline ends came to 15 bases. CDR3 sequence reads: CASSLRGWTSSYEQYF. The CDR3 nucleotides are TGTGCCAGCAGTTTGCGGGGTTGGACATCCTCCTACGAGCAGTACTTC.

In the case of this clone: Other nucleotide sequences in the sample specify the same CDR3. The chain uses TRBV12-3 or TRBV12-4 and TRBJ1-5, with D unclear. Trimming stripped 1 base from V and 4 bases from J, with 2 bases between. The CDR3 extends over 12 amino acids. DNA of the CDR3: TGTGCCAGCAGTTTAGGGAATCAGCCCCAGCATTTT. Protein: CASSLGNQPQHF.

The chain is built from TRBV19 and TRBJ1-5; perhaps TRBD1 as D (5 bases). The CDR3 runs to 14 residues. V gave up 5 bases and J gave up 2 bases, with 10 bases separating them. The germline V gene encodes CDR1 LNHDA and CDR2 SQIVND (reference sequence). The CDR3: CASSGPGRNQPQHF. CDR3 coding DNA: TGTGCCAGTAGTGGTCCAGGGCGCAATCAGCCCCAGCATTTT.

The chain links TRBV6-5 to TRBJ1-1; the match to TRBD1 covers 7 bases. The germline gives CDR1 MNHEY, CDR2 SVGAGI. The V gene end was trimmed by 9 bases and the J gene end by 8 bases; junction bases not matched to a gene: 18. The CDR3 is 15 residues long. CDR3 in DNA: TGTGCCAGTCGCTCGGCGGCAGGGGGGGTATGGGAAGCTTTCTTT. Protein sequence: CASRSAAGGVWEAFF.

The V call is TRBV10-1, the J call TRBJ1-2, with TRBD1 matching over 9 bases. CDR1 and CDR2 (germline): WNHNN, SYGVQD (reference sequence). The junction had 9 bases not matched to a gene; V was cut back by 0 bases and J by 4 bases. The CDR3 is made up of 17 amino acids. CDR3 in DNA: TGCGCCAGCAGTGAGTCGGGTTGGGACAGGGCCCTCTATGGCTACACCTTC. Its protein product is CASSESGWDRALYGYTF.

This clone was detected only once. The rearrangement joins TRBV2 to TRBJ2-7; weak D call: TRBD1 (6 bases). Germline V gene lookup returns CDR1 SNHLY and CDR2 FYNNEI. The ends were cut back, 2 bases at V and 3 bases at J, with 11 bases in the middle. The CDR3 runs 14 residues. CDR3 residues: CASSERQESYEQYF. The CDR3 bases are TGTGCCAGCAGTGAAAGACAGGAGAGCTACGAGCAGTACTTC.

The V gene is TRBV29-1, the J gene TRBJ1-1; tentatively, D is TRBD1 (6 bases). Germline CDR1 reads SQVTM; CDR2 reads ANQGSEA. V shed 4 bases and J shed 5 bases, with 11 bases lying between them. The CDR3 length is 12 residues. CDR3 protein: CSVAAGETEAFF. The DNA for the CDR3 is TGCAGCGTTGCGGCAGGGGAGACTGAAGCTTTCTTT.

This chain uses TRBV6-2 or TRBV6-3 with TRBJ2-3; TRBD2 aligns across 12 bases. The germline gives CDR1 MNHEY, CDR2 SVGEGT. With V trimmed by 0 bases and J by 2 bases, 9 bases remained unmatched. This CDR3 contains 19 residues. CDR3 loop: CASSYSQRGLAGTTDTQYF. The CDR3 DNA sequence: TGTGCCAGCAGTTACTCCCAGCGTGGACTAGCGGGAACCACAGATACGCAGTATTTT.

J is TRBJ2-1 and V is TRBV11-1; D is perhaps TRBD1 (6 bases). The CDR3 is 15 residues long. V lost 0 bases, J lost 4 bases, and 10 bases lay in between. From germline, CDR1 is SGHAT and CDR2 FQDESV (reference sequence). CDR3: CASSLAGQRYNEQFF. The CDR3 DNA is TGTGCCAGCAGCTTAGCCGGACAGCGATACAATGAGCAGTTCTTC.

This chain's CDR3 is CASSLVGVETQYF. The CDR3 DNA reads TGTGCCAGCAGCTTGGTGGGGGTAGAGACCCAGTACTTC. This rearrangement joins TRBV5-4 to TRBJ2-5; TRBD1 or TRBD2 may be the D gene (5 bases each). The V and J ends lost 0 bases and 4 bases respectively, with 7 bases between them. This CDR3 contains 13 residues. CDR1 and CDR2 from the germline V gene are SGHNT and YYREEE (reference sequence).

This clone was counted a single time. This chain links TRBV15 with TRBJ1-3, with unresolved D. CDR1 is LNHNV and CDR2 is YYDKDF in the germline V gene (reference sequence). CDR3 length equals 15 residues. With 5 bases removed from V and 0 bases from J, the gap between germline ends came to 11 bases. The CDR3 loop is CATSLSPRSGNTIYF. The CDR3 DNA reads as TGTGCCACCAGCCTGTCCCCGCGCTCTGGAAACACCATATATTTT.

This sequence joins TRBV4-3 and TRBJ2-7; D tentatively fits TRBD1 or TRBD2 (5 bases each). The CDR3 is 17 amino acids. In germline, CDR1 is LGHNA, CDR2 YSLEER. Between the trimmed V and J ends, which lost 0 bases and 0 bases, there was a span of 15 bases. The chain's CDR3 is CASSQDPGTGSSYEQYF. The CDR3 coding sequence is TGCGCCAGCAGCCAAGATCCCGGGACGGGCAGCTCCTACGAGCAGTACTTC.

The rearrangement links TRBV5-1 to TRBJ1-3; D might be TRBD1 (5 bases). The germline V gene encodes CDR1 SGHRS and CDR2 YFSETQ. The CDR3 length is 16 residues. Trimming shortened V by 4 bases and J by 2 bases, and 16 bases separated the two germline ends. Written as DNA, the CDR3 is TGCGCCAGCAGCCCCTACCTAGGGGAACCTGGAAACACCATATATTTT. It encodes CASSPYLGEPGNTIYF.

V usage is TRBV6-1 and J usage is TRBJ1-5; tentatively, D is TRBD1 (6 bases). V dropped 2 bases and J dropped 7 bases, with 12 bases sitting between them. In germline, CDR1 is MNHNS, CDR2 SASEGT. CDR3 length: 14 amino acids. The CDR3 region is CASSERTESQPQHF. As DNA, the CDR3 is TGTGCCAGCAGTGAAAGGACAGAAAGCCAGCCCCAGCATTTT.

This rearrangement joins TRBV20-1 to TRBJ1-1; possible D gene TRBD1, 5 bases. In germline, CDR1 is DFQATT, CDR2 SNEGSKA (reference sequence). V lost 3 bases, J lost 2 bases, and 25 bases lay in between. The CDR3 runs to 18 residues. Here the CDR3 DNA reads TGCAGTGCTAGTTCAGACCGGGACGCCGACTTTTTAAACACTGAAGCTTTCTTT. It codes for CSASSDRDADFLNTEAFF.

V gene TRBV28 combines with J gene TRBJ1-5, with TRBD1 matching 7 bases. The CDR3 spans 12 residues. The trim removed 1 base at V and 16 bases at J, leaving 7 bases unmatched. Germline CDR1 is MDHEN and CDR2 is SYDVKM. Here the CDR3 DNA reads TGTGCCAGCAGTTTATTCCCAGGGGGTAGTCATTTT. Encoded protein: CASSLFPGGSHF.

CDR3 amino acids: CASSSGQGSNQPQHF. In DNA form, the CDR3 reads TGTGCCAGTAGTTCGGGACAGGGGAGCAATCAGCCCCAGCATTTT. V usage is TRBV19 and J usage is TRBJ1-5, with 10 bases lining up with TRBD1. The CDR3 spans 15 residues. The germline V gene has CDR1 LNHDA and CDR2 SQIVND (reference sequence). With 5 bases clipped from V and 1 base from J, the junction kept 2 bases outside the gene matches.

The chain has TRBV13 and TRBJ2-4, with a possible D match to TRBD1 (6 bases). CDR3 length: 18 residues. The germline CDR1 and CDR2 sequences are PRHDT and FYEKMQ (reference sequence). V lost 5 bases and J lost 0, with 20 bases in between. CDR3 in DNA: TGTGCCAGCAGCGATAGGACAGCGCCATACTTAGCCAAAAACATTCAGTACTTC. Encoded protein: CASSDRTAPYLAKNIQYF.

As to this clone: The same CDR3 is also encoded by other DNA sequences in this sample. The chain uses TRBV28 and TRBJ1-5, with D hard to call. The V end lost 2 bases, the J end lost 4 bases, and 3 bases lay between the germline ends. CDR3 size: 12 residues. The germline CDR1 and CDR2 sequences are MDHEN and SYDVKM. The chain's CDR3 is CASSLENQPQHF. The CDR3 nucleotides are TGTGCCAGCAGTTTAGAGAATCAGCCCCAGCATTTT.

The chain joins TRBV7-9 to TRBJ1-1; D unresolved. The ends were cut back, 6 bases at V and 3 bases at J, with 8 bases in the middle. In germline, CDR1 is SEHNR, CDR2 FQNEAQ (reference sequence). This CDR3 region has 12 residues. The CDR3 protein is CASRWADTEAFF. The CDR3 coding sequence is TGTGCCAGCAGGTGGGCGGACACTGAAGCTTTCTTT.

This clone was seen only once. The chain carries TRBV11-2 and TRBJ2-1, with TRBD1 matching 9 bases. The CDR3 length is 16 residues. The germline V gene encodes CDR1 SGHAT and CDR2 FQNNGV. V lost 1 base and J lost 7; bases outside the gene matches: 8. CDR3 residues: CASSLVRQGGINEQFF. In DNA form, the CDR3 reads TGTGCCAGCAGCTTAGTTAGACAGGGGGGGATTAATGAGCAGTTCTTC.

The chain has TRBV7-3 and TRBJ1-2; the D is unclear. V was trimmed by 1 base and J by 8 bases, leaving 11 bases between them. Germline-derived CDR1 and CDR2 are SGHTA and FQGTGA. CDR3 length: 13 residues. Here the CDR3 DNA reads TGTGCCAGCAGCTTAAATGCCGGGCTCGGCTACACCTTC. Translation gives CASSLNAGLGYTF.

V gene TRBV7-9 combines with J gene TRBJ2-1, with 7 bases identical to TRBD2. V shed 5 bases and J 4 bases; nucleotides not matched to a gene: 11. The CDR3 totals 16 residues. CDR1 is SEHNR, CDR2 FQNEAQ, per germline (reference sequence). In nucleotides, the CDR3 is TGTGCCAGCAGCATCCCCGGCCCGGGGGGATACAATGAGCAGTTCTTC. The encoded protein is CASSIPGPGGYNEQFF.

J is TRBJ1-5 and V is TRBV23-1; 11 bases are a match to TRBD1. TRBV23-1 is given ORF status, its function remaining uncertain. The CDR3 is made up of 19 amino acids. Trimming took 3 bases from V and 0 from J; bases not matched to a gene: 10. The CDR3, as DNA: TGCGCCAGCAGTCACCCCGGGACAGGGGGTACATATAGCAATCAGCCCCAGCATTTT. This gives the protein CASSHPGTGGTYSNQPQHF.

This clone has a single count. The V gene is TRBV7-9, the J gene TRBJ1-3; 7 bases agree with TRBD1. The CDR3 sequence is 14 residues long. J was trimmed by 7 bases and V by 2 bases; bases with no gene match: 5. Looked up from germline, CDR1 is SEHNR and CDR2 is FQNEAQ (reference sequence). The DNA of the CDR3 is TGTGCCAGCAGCTTACGACAGGGTGGGAACACCATATATTTT. Its translation is CASSLRQGGNTIYF. Complete variable domain (other parts from reference TRBV7-9 and TRBJ1-3): DTGVSQNPRHKITKRGQNVTFRCDPISEHNRLYWYRQTLGQGPEFLTYFQNEAQLEKSRLLSDRFSAERPKGSFSTLEIQRTEQGDSAMYLCASSLRQGGNTIYFGEGSWLTVV.